The 2 T cell receptor beta chains below come from one sample, sequenced in a study of OX40 agonist ivuxolimab in advanced cancers. TCRdb's table, derived via immunoSEQ multiplex PCR, lists solely in-frame clones and lacks some. The sample yields about 67,000 clones, approximately 87% seen once. The material was CD4+ or CD8+ T cells sorted from blood, obtained in a trial of the OX40 agonist ivuxolimab. The origin of the receptors is an adult with an advanced solid tumor such as melanoma, head and neck, liver or kidney cancer.

This chain uses TRBV7-9 with TRBJ1-1; D possibly corresponds to TRBD1 (6 bases). Trimming cost V 0 bases and J 4 bases, with 12 bases left between them. The CDR3 has 15 residues. Germline CDR1 is SEHNR and CDR2 is FQNEAQ (reference sequence). The CDR3 sequence is CASSLAGGRGTEAFF. As DNA, the CDR3 is TGTGCCAGCAGCTTAGCGGGGGGGCGCGGCACTGAAGCTTTCTTT.

The genes are TRBV5-5 and TRBJ1-3; D not resolved. There are 15 residues in the CDR3. The germline gives CDR1 SGHKS, CDR2 YYEKEE (reference sequence). V gave up 7 bases and J gave up 4 bases, with 18 bases separating them. CDR3 residues: CASHSGASTGNTIYF. Here the CDR3 DNA reads TGTGCCAGCCACTCAGGCGCCTCGACCGGAAACACCATATATTTT.